These 9 T cell receptor beta chains share one sample of origin, sequenced in a study of monozygotic twins with inflammatory bowel disease. Each CDR3 protein gets one entry in TCRdb, which reprocessed the 5' RACE reads and gives no DNA. The sample data list more than 120,000 distinct CDR3 sequences. Sample: blood. These receptors originate from a human donor with ulcerative colitis or Crohn's disease, or a healthy co-twin of an affected twin (not recorded which).

The V gene is TRBV5-1, the J gene TRBJ2-1; as DNA is missing, the TRBD1 call by TCRdb cannot be tested. This CDR3 spans 15 amino acids. Looked up from germline, CDR1 is SGHRS and CDR2 is YFSETQ. The chain's CDR3 is CASSFGGGAYNEQFF.

The chain employs TRBV6-4 and TRBJ1-2; the D call of TRBD1 rests on TCRdb alone, since no DNA is present to check it. Germline CDR1 reads MRHNA; CDR2 reads SNTAGT. The CDR3 has 15 residues. CDR3 loop: CASSRGPGQPYGYTF.

The rearrangement links TRBV20-1 to TRBJ2-5; the D call from TCRdb, TRBD2, cannot be confirmed without DNA. The CDR3 runs to 14 residues. CDR1 and CDR2 (germline): DFQATT, SNEGSKA (reference sequence). Here the CDR3 reads CSARDRLGKETQYF.

The chain has TRBV5-1 and TRBJ2-1. The CDR3 consists of 13 residues. Germline loops: CDR1 SGHRS, CDR2 YFSETQ. The CDR3 sequence: CARWTVSYNEQFF.

The V call is TRBV12-3 or TRBV12-4, the J call TRBJ2-7. CDR3 length: 12 amino acids. This CDR3 is CASSENRVEQYF.

This chain uses TRBV21-1 with TRBJ2-7. TRBV21-1 is a documented pseudogene. This CDR3 is 13 amino acids long. CDR3 sequence: CASSKASSYEQYF.

J is TRBJ2-1 and V is TRBV20-1; the D call of TRBD2 rests on TCRdb alone, since no DNA is present to check it. Germline CDR1 and CDR2: DFQATT and SNEGSKA (reference sequence). The CDR3 runs to 15 residues. CDR3 residues: CSARGDSSSYNEQFF.

The V call is TRBV30, the J call TRBJ2-7; TCRdb outputs TRBD2, but without DNA this stays unchecked. The germline V gene encodes CDR1 GTSNPN and CDR2 SVGIG (reference sequence). The CDR3 has 15 amino acids. CDR3 amino acids: CAWSLGLAGGSEQYF.

This chain uses TRBV3-1 with TRBJ2-1; as DNA is missing, the TRBD2 call by TCRdb cannot be tested. This CDR3 is 16 amino acids long. Germline V gene lookup returns CDR1 LGHDT and CDR2 YNNKEL (reference sequence). CDR3 region: CASSRRLAGGYNEQFF.